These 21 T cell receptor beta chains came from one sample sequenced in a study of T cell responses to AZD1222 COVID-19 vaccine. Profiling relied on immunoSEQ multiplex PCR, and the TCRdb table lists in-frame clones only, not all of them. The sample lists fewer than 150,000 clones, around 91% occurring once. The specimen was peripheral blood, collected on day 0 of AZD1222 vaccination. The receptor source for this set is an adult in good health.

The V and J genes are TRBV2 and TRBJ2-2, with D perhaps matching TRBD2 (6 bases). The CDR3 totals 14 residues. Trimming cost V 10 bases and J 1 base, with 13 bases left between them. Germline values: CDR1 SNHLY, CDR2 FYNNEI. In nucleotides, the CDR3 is TGTGCCATTCACGGGGGAGGGAACACCGGGGAGCTGTTTTTT. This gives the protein CAIHGGGNTGELFF.

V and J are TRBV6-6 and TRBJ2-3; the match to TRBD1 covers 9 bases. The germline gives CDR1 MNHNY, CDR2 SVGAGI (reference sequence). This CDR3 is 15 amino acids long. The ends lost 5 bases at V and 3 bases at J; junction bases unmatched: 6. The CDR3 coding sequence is TGTGCCAGCAGTAAACAGGGGGCCGGAACAGATACGCAGTATTTT. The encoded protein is CASSKQGAGTDTQYF.

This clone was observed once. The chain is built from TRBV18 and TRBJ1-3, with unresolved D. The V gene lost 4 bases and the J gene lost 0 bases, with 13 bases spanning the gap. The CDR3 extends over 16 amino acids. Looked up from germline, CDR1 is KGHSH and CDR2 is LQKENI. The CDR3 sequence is CASSLRWGDSGNTIYF. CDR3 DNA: TGTGCCAGCTCACTGCGCTGGGGTGACTCTGGAAACACCATATATTTT.

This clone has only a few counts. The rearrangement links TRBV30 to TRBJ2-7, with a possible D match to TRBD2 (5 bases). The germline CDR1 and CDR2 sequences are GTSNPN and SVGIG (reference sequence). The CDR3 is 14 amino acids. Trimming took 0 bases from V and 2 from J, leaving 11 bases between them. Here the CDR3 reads CAWSVPEAPYEQYF. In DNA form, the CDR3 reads TGTGCCTGGAGTGTACCGGAGGCCCCCTACGAGCAGTACTTC.

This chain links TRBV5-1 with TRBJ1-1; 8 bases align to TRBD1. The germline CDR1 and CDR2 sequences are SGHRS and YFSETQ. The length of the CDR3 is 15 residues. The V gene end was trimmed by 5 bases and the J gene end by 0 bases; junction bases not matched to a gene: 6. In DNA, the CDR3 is TGCGCCAGCAGAAACCTACAGGGGGTGAACACTGAAGCTTTCTTT. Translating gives CASRNLQGVNTEAFF.

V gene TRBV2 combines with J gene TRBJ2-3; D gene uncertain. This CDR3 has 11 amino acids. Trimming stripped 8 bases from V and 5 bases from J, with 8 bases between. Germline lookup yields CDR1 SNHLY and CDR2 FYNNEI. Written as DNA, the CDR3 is TGTGCCAGCTTGGTTCTAGATACGCAGTATTTT. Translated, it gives CASLVLDTQYF.

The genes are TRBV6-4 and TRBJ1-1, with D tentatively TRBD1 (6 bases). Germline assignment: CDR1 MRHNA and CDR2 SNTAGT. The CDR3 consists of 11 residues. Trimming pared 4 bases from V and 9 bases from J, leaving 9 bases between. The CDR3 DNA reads TGTGCCAGCAGTGGGGGGGGGCAAGCTTTCTTT. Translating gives CASSGGGQAFF.

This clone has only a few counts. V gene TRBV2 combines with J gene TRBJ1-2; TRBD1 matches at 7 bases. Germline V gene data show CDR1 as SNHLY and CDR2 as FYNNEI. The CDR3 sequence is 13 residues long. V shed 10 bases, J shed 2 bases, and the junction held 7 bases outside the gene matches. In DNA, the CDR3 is TGTGCCACTTTACCGGACAGGAACTATGGCTACACCTTC. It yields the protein CATLPDRNYGYTF.

In DNA, the CDR3 is TGTGCCAGCACCCCTTGGGCACAATCAGATACGCAGTATTTT. This sequence encodes CASTPWAQSDTQYF. V and J are TRBV2 and TRBJ2-3; D is undetermined. The CDR3 is made up of 14 amino acids. The germline V gene encodes CDR1 SNHLY and CDR2 FYNNEI. The V end lost 7 bases, the J end lost 4 bases, and 15 bases lay between the germline ends.

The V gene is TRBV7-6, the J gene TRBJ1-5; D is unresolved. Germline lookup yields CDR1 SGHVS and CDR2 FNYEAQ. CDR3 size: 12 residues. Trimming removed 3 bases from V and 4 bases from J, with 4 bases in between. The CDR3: CASSFQNQPQHF. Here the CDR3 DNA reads TGTGCCAGCAGCTTCCAGAATCAGCCCCAGCATTTT.

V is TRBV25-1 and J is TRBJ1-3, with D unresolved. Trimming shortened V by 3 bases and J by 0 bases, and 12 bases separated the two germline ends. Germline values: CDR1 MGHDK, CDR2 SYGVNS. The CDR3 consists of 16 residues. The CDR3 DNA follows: TGTGCCAGCAGTGATGGTAACCCTCACTCTGGAAACACCATATATTTT. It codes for CASSDGNPHSGNTIYF.

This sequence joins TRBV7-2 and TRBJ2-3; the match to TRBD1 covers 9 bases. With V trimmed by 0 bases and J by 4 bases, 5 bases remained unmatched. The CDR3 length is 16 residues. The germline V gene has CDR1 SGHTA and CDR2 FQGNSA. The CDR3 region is CASSLALTGGADTQYF. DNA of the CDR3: TGTGCCAGCAGCTTAGCGTTAACAGGGGGCGCAGATACGCAGTATTTT.

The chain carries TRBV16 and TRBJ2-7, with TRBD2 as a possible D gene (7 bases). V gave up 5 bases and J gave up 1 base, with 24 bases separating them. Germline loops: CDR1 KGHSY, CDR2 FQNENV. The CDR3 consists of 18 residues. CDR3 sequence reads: CASSDISGAGDSSYEQYF. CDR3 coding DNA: TGTGCCAGCAGCGACATTTCAGGGGCGGGGGACTCATCCTACGAGCAGTACTTC.

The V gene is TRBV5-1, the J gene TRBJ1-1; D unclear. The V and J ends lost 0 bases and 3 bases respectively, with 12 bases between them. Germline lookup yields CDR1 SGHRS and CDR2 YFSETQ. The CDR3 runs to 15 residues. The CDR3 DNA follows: TGCGCCAGCAGCTTGGTTGTGGGTAGGGACACTGAAGCTTTCTTT. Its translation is CASSLVVGRDTEAFF.

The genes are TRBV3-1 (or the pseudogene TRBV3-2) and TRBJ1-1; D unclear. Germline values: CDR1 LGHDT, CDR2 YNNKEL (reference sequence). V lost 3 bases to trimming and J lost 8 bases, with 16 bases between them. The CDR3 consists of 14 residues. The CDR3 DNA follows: TGTGCCAGCAGCCACCCGTTTTTTACCACGGAAGCTTTCTTT. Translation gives CASSHPFFTTEAFF.

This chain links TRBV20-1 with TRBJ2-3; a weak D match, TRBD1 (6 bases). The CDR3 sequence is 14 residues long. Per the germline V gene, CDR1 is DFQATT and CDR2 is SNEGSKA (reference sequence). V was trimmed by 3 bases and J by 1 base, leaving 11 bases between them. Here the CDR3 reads CSASRTEGTDTQYF. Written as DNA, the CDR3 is TGCAGTGCTAGTAGGACAGAGGGCACAGATACGCAGTATTTT.

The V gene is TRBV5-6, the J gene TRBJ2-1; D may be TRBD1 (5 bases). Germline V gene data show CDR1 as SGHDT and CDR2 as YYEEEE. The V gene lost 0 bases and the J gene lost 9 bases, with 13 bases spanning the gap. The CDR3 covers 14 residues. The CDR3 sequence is CASSLDWGGPEQFF. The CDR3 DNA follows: TGTGCCAGCAGCTTGGATTGGGGCGGCCCTGAGCAGTTCTTC. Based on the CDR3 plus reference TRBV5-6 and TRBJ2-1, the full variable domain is DAGVTQSPTHLIKTRGQQVTLRCSPKSGHDTVSWYQQALGQGPQFIFQYYEEEERQRGNFPDRFSGHQFPNYSSELNVNALLLGDSALYLCASSLDWGGPEQFFGPGTRLTVL.

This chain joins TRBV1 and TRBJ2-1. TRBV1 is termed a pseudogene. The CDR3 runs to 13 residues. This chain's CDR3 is CTTLRDGYNEQFF. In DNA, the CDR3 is TGCACCACTCTCCGGGACGGTTACAATGAGCAGTTCTTC.

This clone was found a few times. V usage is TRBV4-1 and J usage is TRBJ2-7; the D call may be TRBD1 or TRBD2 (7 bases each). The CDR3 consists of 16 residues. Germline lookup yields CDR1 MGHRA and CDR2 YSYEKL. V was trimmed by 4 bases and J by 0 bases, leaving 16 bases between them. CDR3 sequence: CASSPYERDSSYEQYF. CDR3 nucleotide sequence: TGCGCCAGCAGCCCTTATGAGCGGGACAGCTCCTACGAGCAGTACTTC.

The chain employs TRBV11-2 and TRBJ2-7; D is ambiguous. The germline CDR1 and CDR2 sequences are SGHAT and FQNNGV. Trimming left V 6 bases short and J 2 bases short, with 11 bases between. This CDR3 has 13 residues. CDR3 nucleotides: TGTGCCAGCAGGGTTGGCCCCCCCTACGAGCAGTACTTC. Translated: CASRVGPPYEQYF. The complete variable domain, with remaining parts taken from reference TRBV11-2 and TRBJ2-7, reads EAGVAQSPRYKIIEKRQSVAFWCNPISGHATLYWYQQILGQGPKLLIQFQNNGVVDDSQLPKDRFSAERLKGVDSTLKIQPAKLEDSAVYLCASRVGPPYEQYFGPGTRLTVT.

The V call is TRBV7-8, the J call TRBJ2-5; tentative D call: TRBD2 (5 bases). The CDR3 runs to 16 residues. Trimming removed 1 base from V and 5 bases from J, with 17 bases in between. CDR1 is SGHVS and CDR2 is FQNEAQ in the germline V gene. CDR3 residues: CASSLGRLWFWETQYF. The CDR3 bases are TGTGCCAGCAGCTTAGGGAGGTTATGGTTCTGGGAGACCCAGTACTTC.